A selection of T cell receptor beta chains follows, all from one sample in a study of blood T cell repertoires in COVID-19. Sequenced by immunoSEQ multiplex PCR; TCRdb stores in-frame clones only, minus some. This sample has roughly 670,000 clones, with 85% to 90% found just once. Sequenced input: peripheral blood. These receptors originate from a woman between 18 and 29 years old with acute or convalescent COVID-19. CDR3s include the opening cysteine and the closing phenylalanine or tryptophan. Fields, in order: V gene, D gene, J gene, clone size, CDR3 length, CDR3 DNA, CDR3 protein. D genes are given only for firm matches. Where a row states a size, it is once, few, many or the class of an expanded clone; other rows omit it.

TRBV9	TRBD1	TRBJ2-7	NA	15	TGTGCCAGCAGCGCCGGACAGGGCGGGGCCTACGAGCAGTACTTC	CASSAGQGGAYEQYF
TRBV5-4	NA	TRBJ1-2	few	16	TGTGCCAGCAGCCCGATGGGGGCAGGGACTAACTATGGCTACACCTTC	CASSPMGAGTNYGYTF
TRBV12-3/TRBV12-4	TRBD1	TRBJ1-2	NA	12	TGTGCCAGCAGGACAGGGGGCCATGGCTACACCTTC	CASRTGGHGYTF
TRBV24-1	NA	TRBJ1-1	once	13	TGTGCCACCAAAACGACAGGGAACACTGAAGCTTTCTTT	CATKTTGNTEAFF
TRBV6-6	TRBD2	TRBJ2-7	NA	16	TGTGCCAGCAGAATTCTAGCGGGGGGGAGCTCCTACGAGCAGTACTTC	CASRILAGGSSYEQYF
TRBV9	TRBD2	TRBJ2-3	NA	17	TGTGCCAGCAGCGTAAGTAGCGGGGGCTTTAACGCAGATACGCAGTATTTT	CASSVSSGGFNADTQYF
TRBV6-5	NA	TRBJ2-7	NA	12	TGTGCCAGCAGATCCTCAGGGAACGAGCAGTACTTC	CASRSSGNEQYF
TRBV5-1	NA	TRBJ1-4	NA	14	TGCGCCAGCAGCTTGAGGAGGGGTGGGGAAAAACTGTTTTTT	CASSLRRGGEKLFF
TRBV7-9	TRBD1	TRBJ2-3	NA	16	TGTGCCAGCAGCTTACCTCGGACAGGGGGCACAGATACGCAGTATTTT	CASSLPRTGGTDTQYF
TRBV4-1	NA	TRBJ2-2	NA	16	TGCGCCAGCAGCCTCCCTGGGGGGTGGAGCACCGGGGAGCTGTTTTTT	CASSLPGGWSTGELFF
TRBV11-3	NA	TRBJ1-2	NA	14	TGTGCCAGCAGCTTAAGGGGGACCTGCTATGGCTACACCTTC	CASSLRGTCYGYTF
TRBV9	NA	TRBJ1-2	NA	17	TGTGCCAGCAGCCCCCCGGGAGGGCAGTTGTATGACTATGGCTACACCTTC	CASSPPGGQLYDYGYTF
TRBV2	NA	TRBJ1-2	NA	12	TGTGCCAGCATGAGTGCTAACTATGGCTACACCTTC	CASMSANYGYTF
TRBV4-3	TRBD1	TRBJ1-5	NA	14	TGCGCCAGCAGCCAGGAGACAGGGAATCAGCCCCAGCATTTT	CASSQETGNQPQHF
TRBV27	TRBD1	TRBJ1-1	NA	14	TGTGCCAATCCCCTCCGAACAGGGGGGGTTGAAGCTTTCTTT	CANPLRTGGVEAFF
TRBV12-3/TRBV12-4	NA	TRBJ2-2	NA	11	TGTGCCAGCAGGGGACTCGGGGAGCTGTTTTTT	CASRGLGELFF
TRBV19	NA	TRBJ1-1	NA	18	TGTGCCAGTACCCGTCCGGTTAGCCAGGGGAGCAGAAACACTGAAGCTTTCTTT	CASTRPVSQGSRNTEAFF
TRBV4-2	NA	TRBJ2-7	NA	13	TGTGCCAGCAGCCAACGTCAGGGCGGCGAGCAGTACTTC	CASSQRQGGEQYF
TRBV30	TRBD1	TRBJ1-5	NA	15	TGTGCCTGGAGTCGGGGGAGACAGGGAGGTCAGCCCCAGCATTTT	CAWSRGRQGGQPQHF
TRBV11-1	TRBD1	TRBJ1-1	NA	15	TGTGCCAGCAGCTTATACAGGGGGCGGGACACTGAAGCTTTCTTT	CASSLYRGRDTEAFF
TRBV2	NA	TRBJ1-1	NA	11	TGTGCCCGGTCGGTAAACACTGAAGCTTTCTTT	CARSVNTEAFF
TRBV27	TRBD1	TRBJ1-2	NA	16	TGTGCCAGCAGTTCCCTTTTGACAGGGGGCTACCGTGGCTACACCTTC	CASSSLLTGGYRGYTF
TRBV5-1	NA	TRBJ2-3	NA	16	TGCGCCAGCAGCTTGGGAACAGACAAGTCCACAGATACGCAGTATTTT	CASSLGTDKSTDTQYF
TRBV6-2/TRBV6-3	NA	TRBJ1-5	NA	14	TGTGCCAGCAGTCTCCCGGGATCTGTTCAGCCCCAGCATTTT	CASSLPGSVQPQHF
TRBV11-2	TRBD1	TRBJ1-6	NA	14	TGTGCCAGCAGTCCAGACAGGGGCCTCTCACCCCTCCACTTT	CASSPDRGLSPLHF
TRBV2	NA	TRBJ1-5	NA	13	TGTGCCAGCCGAGGGTGGTACAATCAGCCCCAGCATTTT	CASRGWYNQPQHF
TRBV5-8	NA	TRBJ2-7	NA	12	TGTGCCAGCAGCTCGGACAGCTACGAGCAGTACTTC	CASSSDSYEQYF
TRBV4-1	NA	TRBJ2-4	NA	16	TGCGCCAGCAGCCAAGACGGAAGGAGTCCCCAAAACATTCAGTACTTC	CASSQDGRSPQNIQYF
TRBV5-1	NA	TRBJ1-1	once	15	TGCGCCAGCAGCCCCTACAGGGAAGGTTGGACTGAAGCTTTCTTT	CASSPYREGWTEAFF
TRBV27	NA	TRBJ1-3	NA	14	TGTGCCAGCAGTTTACAACGGGCTGGAAACACCATATATTTT	CASSLQRAGNTIYF
TRBV5-1	NA	TRBJ2-7	NA	14	TGCGCCAGCAGCTTGGAGGCAGGCCCGGACGAGCAGTACTTC	CASSLEAGPDEQYF
TRBV19	NA	TRBJ1-1	NA	15	TGTGCCAGTACCAGAGGGGCAGGGGTTGGAACTGAAGCTTTCTTT	CASTRGAGVGTEAFF
TRBV19	NA	TRBJ1-2	NA	14	TGTGCCAGTAGTACCCGACTAAACAGCTATGGCTACACCTTC	CASSTRLNSYGYTF
TRBV12-5	NA	TRBJ2-7	NA	13	TGTGCTAGTGGTTCCGCGGGCCCCTACGAGCAGTACTTC	CASGSAGPYEQYF
TRBV6-2/TRBV6-3	NA	TRBJ2-1	NA	14	TGTGCCAGCAGTAGTGGGGGGGCAAGCAATGAGCAGTTCTTC	CASSSGGASNEQFF
TRBV27	NA	TRBJ1-4	NA	14	TGTGCCAGCGGCCCGGACAGTCTAAATGAAAAACTGTTTTTT	CASGPDSLNEKLFF
TRBV4-1	NA	TRBJ1-5	once	14	TGCGCCAGCAGCCCACTCCGGGTAAATCAGCCCCAGCATTTT	CASSPLRVNQPQHF
TRBV2	TRBD2	TRBJ2-3	NA	20	TGTGCCAGCAGTGAAAGAGGTTTAGAAGTTGCGGGAGCTAGCACAGATACGCAGTATTTT	CASSERGLEVAGASTDTQYF
TRBV6-2/TRBV6-3	NA	TRBJ2-7	once	15	TGTGCCAGCAGTTACGGGACAAGGGGCTCCTACGAGCAGTACTTC	CASSYGTRGSYEQYF
TRBV9	TRBD2	TRBJ2-2	NA	20	TGTGCCAGCAGCGTAGGAGGGACTAGCGGGGGGCCGGGGGGCACCGGGGAGCTGTTTTTT	CASSVGGTSGGPGGTGELFF
TRBV9	NA	TRBJ2-7	NA	15	TGTGCCAGCAGCGTAGGGTCTACAGCGGTCTACGAGCAGTACTTC	CASSVGSTAVYEQYF
TRBV7-6	NA	TRBJ1-6	NA	15	TGTGCCAGCAGCACAAATGTCGCCTATAATTCACCCCTCCACTTT	CASSTNVAYNSPLHF
TRBV9	NA	TRBJ2-1	NA	16	TGTGCCAGCAGCGTAGGGCAGGGGCAGCCCTACAATGAGCAGTTCTTC	CASSVGQGQPYNEQFF
TRBV18	TRBD1	TRBJ1-4	NA	18	TGTGCCAGCTCACCTCAGACAGGGGGCTACACAACTAATGAAAAACTGTTTTTT	CASSPQTGGYTTNEKLFF